Listed here are 8 T cell receptor beta chains from one sample, sequenced in a study of OX40 agonist ivuxolimab in advanced cancers. Some clones are missing from TCRdb's copy, which holds only in-frame ones; the method was immunoSEQ multiplex PCR. The sample has 50,000 to 65,000 clones, over 75% seen once. Source: CD4+ or CD8+ T cells sorted from blood, taken in a trial of the OX40 agonist ivuxolimab. These receptors originate from an adult with an advanced solid tumor such as melanoma, head and neck, liver or kidney cancer.

V and J are TRBV5-1 and TRBJ2-5; TRBD2 aligns across 8 bases. Trimming removed 5 bases from V and 3 bases from J; junction bases left unmatched: 9. Germline V CDR1 and CDR2: SGHRS, YFSETQ. The CDR3 has 15 residues. CDR3 in DNA: TGCGCCAGCAGTCCTAGCGGGCCGACAAAAGAGACCCAGTACTTC. Residues: CASSPSGPTKETQYF. Full variable domain (remainder filled in from reference TRBV5-1 and TRBJ2-5): KAGVTQTPRYLIKTRGQQVTLSCSPISGHRSVSWYQQTPGQGLQFLFEYFSETQRNKGNFPGRFSGRQFSNSRSEMNVSTLELGDSALYLCASSPSGPTKETQYFGPGTRLLVL.

This clone was found a few times. The CDR3 DNA sequence: TGTGCCAGCAGCATGGGCTACGAGCAGTACTTC. This codes for CASSMGYEQYF. The chain uses TRBV5-4 and TRBJ2-7; D gene uncertain. The CDR3 extends over 11 amino acids. Germline V gives CDR1 SGHNT, CDR2 YYREEE (reference sequence). The germline V and J ends were trimmed by 4 bases and 3 bases, with 5 bases remaining between them.

This sequence joins TRBV28 and TRBJ1-2, with TRBD1 as a possible D gene (6 bases). CDR1 and CDR2 (germline): MDHEN, SYDVKM. The CDR3 runs 14 residues. The germline V and J ends were trimmed by 6 bases and 6 bases, with 17 bases remaining between them. The CDR3 here is CASRDTGTLHGYTF. The DNA of the CDR3 is TGTGCCAGCAGAGACACAGGGACACTCCATGGCTACACCTTC.

The gene calls are TRBV19 and TRBJ2-2; D may be TRBD1 (5 bases). Trimming shortened V by 3 bases and J by 1 base, and 9 bases separated the two germline ends. Germline CDR1 and CDR2: LNHDA and SQIVND (reference sequence). The CDR3 covers 15 residues. CDR3 in DNA: TGTGCCAGTAGTATTAACAGGCTGAACACCGGGGAGCTGTTTTTT. It specifies CASSINRLNTGELFF.

This chain links TRBV19 with TRBJ2-2; D unresolved. V was pared by 7 bases and J by 3 bases, with 6 bases between. CDR1 and CDR2 from the germline V gene are LNHDA and SQIVND (reference sequence). The CDR3 loop spans 12 amino acids. Here the CDR3 DNA reads TGTGCCAGTACGGTCCACACCGGGGAGCTGTTTTTT. Its protein is CASTVHTGELFF.

CDR3 residues: CASSDRRRGDTQYF. CDR3 coding DNA: TGTGCCAGCAGCGACAGGAGGAGGGGAGATACGCAGTATTTT. The chain employs TRBV11-2 and TRBJ2-3, with D perhaps TRBD1 or TRBD2 (6 bases each). V lost 5 bases and J lost 5, with 14 bases in between. Looked up from germline, CDR1 is SGHAT and CDR2 is FQNNGV. The CDR3 covers 14 residues.

The gene calls are TRBV7-6 and TRBJ2-2, with TRBD2 matching over 7 bases. The V segment lost 5 bases and the J segment 1 base; nucleotides outside the gene matches: 7. The CDR3 is 16 residues long. Germline CDR1 is SGHVS and CDR2 is FNYEAQ. The CDR3 DNA reads TGTGCCAGCAGCCGTAGCGGGCGGGGGAACACCGGGGAGCTGTTTTTT. It is translated as CASSRSGRGNTGELFF. The variable domain in full, with the rest retrieved from reference TRBV7-6 and TRBJ2-2, is GAGVSQSPRYKVTKRGQDVALRCDPISGHVSLYWYRQALGQGPEFLTYFNYEAQQDKSGLPNDRFSAERPEGSISTLTIQRTEQRDSAMYRCASSRSGRGNTGELFFGEGSRLTVL.

This rearrangement joins TRBV5-1 to TRBJ2-5, with 7 nucleotides matching TRBD2. The CDR3 length is 16 residues. The germline gives CDR1 SGHRS, CDR2 YFSETQ. J gave up 0 bases and V 3 bases, and 8 bases lay outside the gene matches. In DNA, the CDR3 is TGCGCCAGCAGCTCCAGTGGTAGCGGGTACCAAGAGACCCAGTACTTC. This codes for CASSSSGSGYQETQYF. Supplemented by reference TRBV5-1 and TRBJ2-5, the full variable domain reads KAGVTQTPRYLIKTRGQQVTLSCSPISGHRSVSWYQQTPGQGLQFLFEYFSETQRNKGNFPGRFSGRQFSNSRSEMNVSTLELGDSALYLCASSSSGSGYQETQYFGPGTRLLVL.